This T cell receptor (beta chain) was found in a study of T cells in lung cancer brain metastases. Findings of the study overall: Most clones were lesion-specific, with limited overlap between paired lesions (mean Morisita index approximately 0.2). Unique productive clones were significantly fewer in brain metastases: median roughly 1,400 versus 4,700.

Genomic DNA input was roughly 2.24 to 5 ug, equal within pairs. Clones were sequenced by immunoSEQ multiplex PCR, and TCRdb holds only the in-frame ones, with some missing. This sample has a few thousand clones, with about 85% found just once. In regard to this clone: Its matching antigen is unknown.

Per the germline V gene, CDR1 is MDHEN and CDR2 is SYDVKM. The CDR3 runs to 12 residues. V was pared by 9 bases and J by 7 bases, with 13 bases between. V gene TRBV28 combines with J gene TRBJ2-1; D is possibly TRBD2 (5 bases). This clonotype originated in a woman aged 45-65 years with non-small cell lung cancer that had spread to the brain. Sequencing input: tumor tissue from a brain metastasis. The CDR3 here is CASRLTGNEQFF. The CDR3 DNA reads as TGTGCCAGTAGGCTAACGGGGAATGAGCAGTTCTTC.